This is a list of T cell receptor beta chains from one sample in a study of blood T cell repertoires in COVID-19. Assay: immunoSEQ multiplex PCR; the TCRdb copy retains only in-frame clones and omits some. The sample contains approximately 300,000 clones, about 85% of which appear only once. The specimen sequenced was PBMCs or T cells enriched from blood (not recorded which). The receptors originated from a woman younger than 45 who had been exposed to COVID-19. The conserved cysteine and the conserved F or W are not part of the CDR3 here. The order of the fields is J gene, V gene, CDR3 protein.

TRBJ2-5,TRBV2,ASRGGQETQY
TRBJ2-5,TRBV10-3,AISERETQY
TRBJ2-7,TRBV7-9,ASSLSSYEQY
TRBJ1-1,TRBV30,ASEEKKMNTEAF
TRBJ1-3,TRBV4-3,ASSQQDIGNTIY
TRBJ2-2,TRBV19,ASTGTSGGGELF
TRBJ2-5,TRBV7-3,ASSQGQGAMTQY
TRBJ1-2,TRBV28,ASTDHNYGYT
TRBJ1-1,TRBV30,AWSVHGNTEAF
TRBJ2-1,TRBV7-9,ASSPRGGSYNEQF
TRBJ1-5,TRBV6-1,ASNDGGSSNQPQH
TRBJ1-1,TRBV6-5,ASWVRAGGTEAF
TRBJ1-6,TRBV28,ASMAGGINSPLH
TRBJ1-6,TRBV18,ASSPKGTDLDRYNSPLH
TRBJ2-5,TRBV7-6,ASSLGARKETQY
TRBJ2-3,TRBV28,ASSFGGGGGGTDTQY
TRBJ1-1,TRBV30,AWRSRKGVGTEAF
TRBJ1-2,TRBV19,ASTDVPGNYGYT
TRBJ1-2,TRBV6-5,ASSSTDNTNYGYT
TRBJ1-1,TRBV5-1,ASSGGQGGTEAF
TRBJ2-3,TRBV7-9,ASSLRLTSGRTDTQY
TRBJ2-1,TRBV12-5,ASGWGSGSRNEQF
TRBJ2-5,TRBV28,ASRPGTGGAGKTQY
TRBJ2-2,TRBV6-4,ASSDSGTSGAPGELF
TRBJ1-2,TRBV18,ASSQDRVGYGYT
TRBJ1-1,TRBV27,ASSLSGTGHIYILEAF
TRBJ2-6,TRBV9,ASSYQGSGANVLT
TRBJ2-1,TRBV24-1,ATSGPGQGGYNEQF
TRBJ1-2,TRBV11-2,ASSLEAGGYGYT
TRBJ1-4,TRBV7-2,ASSLAGSGKLF
TRBJ1-5,TRBV12-5,ASGLVTQQIQPQH
TRBJ2-1,TRBV19,ASSPQTGARYNEQF
TRBJ2-1,TRBV7-9,ASRFGGGSYNEQF
TRBJ2-7,TRBV27,ASRGAAEQY
TRBJ1-3,TRBV28,ASSIGQSGNTIY
TRBJ2-1,TRBV6-5,ASSYSGGNNNEQF
TRBJ1-2,TRBV19,ASSKDRWDYGYT
TRBJ1-4,TRBV19,ASRVKISHRDEKLF
TRBJ1-2,TRBV7-2,ASSLGQAIGYT
TRBJ2-4,TRBV5-4,ASSLGDRGLNIQY
TRBJ2-2,TRBV2,ASSASSSNTGELF
TRBJ2-7,TRBV2,ASSEFWLAGSSYEQY
TRBJ1-1,TRBV19,ASTGQGSLGTEAF
TRBJ2-1,TRBV7-9,ASSRHLLAGVTNEQF
TRBJ2-7,TRBV9,ASSESAGGYYEQY
TRBJ2-1,TRBV7-8,ASNQVRGEQF
TRBJ2-3,TRBV6-5,ASRETSGGANTQY
TRBJ1-2,TRBV28,ASSLSLGAGYT
TRBJ1-4,TRBV6-5,ASRRGGREEKLF
TRBJ2-1,TRBV6-5,ASSYSAGGGEQF
TRBJ1-5,TRBV7-9,ASSLQGHQPQH
TRBJ2-7,TRBV28,ATEITGGAYEQY